The present T cell receptor (beta chain) was sequenced within a study of shared clonotypes between healthy human individuals. Notes on the study in general: Among four donors, approximately 5% of naive CD4 clonotypes were found in common. Memory subsets had estimated richness that was generally smaller than that of naive subsets. Few donors limited the genetic and exposure-history diversity represented.

Notes on this clone: Its antigen is currently unknown. Distinct nucleotide sequences in the sample also encode this CDR3.

The assay was immunoSEQ multiplex PCR, and TCRdb's table has in-frame clones only and misses some. The sample has 2 million to 3 million clones, approximately 94% seen once. Germline values: CDR1 SGHTA, CDR2 FQGNSA. This CDR3 is built from 14 residues. Trimming took off 5 bases at V and 1 base at J, with 10 bases between the two ends. The V and J genes are TRBV7-2 and TRBJ2-3; weak D call: TRBD2 (6 bases). The sequenced sample consisted of naive CD4+ T cells from PBMCs. This sample's subset: CD45RA+ positively selected. The source is a man between 18 and 29 years old in good health. Some clones in this sample may be carry-over from other donors' samples. The CDR3 protein is CASSLGLGTDTQYF. CDR3 in DNA: TGTGCCAGCAGCCTGGGACTGGGCACAGATACGCAGTATTTT.